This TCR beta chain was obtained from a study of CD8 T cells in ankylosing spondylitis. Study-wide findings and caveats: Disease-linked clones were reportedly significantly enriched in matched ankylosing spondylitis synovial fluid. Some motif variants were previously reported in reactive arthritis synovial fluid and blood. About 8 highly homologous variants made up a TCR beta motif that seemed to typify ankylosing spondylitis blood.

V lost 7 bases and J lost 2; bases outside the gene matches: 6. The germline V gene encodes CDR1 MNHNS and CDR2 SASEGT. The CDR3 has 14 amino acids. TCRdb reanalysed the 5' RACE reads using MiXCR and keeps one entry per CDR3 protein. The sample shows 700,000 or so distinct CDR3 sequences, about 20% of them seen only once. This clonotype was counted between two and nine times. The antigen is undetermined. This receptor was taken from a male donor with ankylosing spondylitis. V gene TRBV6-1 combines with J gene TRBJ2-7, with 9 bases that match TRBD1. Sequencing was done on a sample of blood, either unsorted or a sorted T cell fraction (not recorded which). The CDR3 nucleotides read TGTGCCAGCACCCGGACAGGGGACCCCTACGAGCAGTACTTC. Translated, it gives CASTRTGDPYEQYF.